In its sample, the clone carrying this T cell receptor beta chain ranks as medium-sized. Its specificity is unknown. This sample was included in a study of Graves' ophthalmopathy and Graves' hyperthyroidism. Amplification targeted the TCR beta CDR3 regions, with RNA transcripts as the source material. Investigators did first-round RT-PCR with HTBI primers, then second-round multiplex PCR. TCRdb recomputed calls from the multiplex PCR reads with MiXCR, one row per CDR3 protein. The repertoire holds 35,000 to 45,000 distinct CDR3 sequences, with around half as singletons. The term stable hyperthyroidism indicated an absence of ophthalmopathy within 18 months of follow-up. Regarding the study as a whole: Built on 13 signatures, a model told ophthalmopathy apart from stable hyperthyroidism with about 90% sensitivity and 75% to 82% specificity.

J gave up 3 bases and V 6 bases, and 1 base lay outside the gene matches. CDR3 length equals 13 residues. CDR1 is ENHRY and CDR2 is SYGVKD in the germline V gene. The rearrangement links TRBV10-3 to TRBJ2-5; TRBD1 aligns across 10 bases. The receptor was derived from an adult woman with stable Graves' hyperthyroidism. The sample comprised peripheral blood. The CDR3 nucleotides read TGTGCCATCAGGGGGACAGGGGAAGAGACCCAGTACTTC. Its protein is CAIRGTGEETQYF.